This T cell receptor beta chain was captured in a study of blood T cell repertoires in COVID-19 (dated by TCRdb to 2019 to 2021). With regard to the full study: Samples from collaborators originated in the United States, Italy and Spain and spanned both the acute and convalescent phases of COVID-19. The material from the prospective study consisted of cDNA or gDNA derived from T cells, B-cell-depleted T cells, or PBMCs. The dataset comprised deeply sampled blood TCRbeta repertoires from subjects exposed to, actively infected with, or recovered from COVID-19. A freely available public database, intended as a resource for researchers studying the immune response to SARS-CoV-2, is where the repertoires were released. Samples were obtained from the ongoing ImmuneRACE study (first 160 participants) and from 1,200 or so subjects provided by 6 global collaborators. A de-identified subject ID, COVID-19 status, age in years and sex were almost always included in the sample metadata. HLA class I and class II types, where available, came from metadata supplied by the sample provider rather than from assay-based typing. General study outcomes and caveats: How much clinical and demographic metadata was included differed by source and by participant, and the metadata was provided uncurated.

One collaborating source in Seattle enrolled patients during active infection and followed them longitudinally through the course of disease. Each collaborating institution followed its own protocols to collect whole blood in K2EDTA tubes. For TCRbeta analysis, collaborators shipped samples as frozen whole blood, isolated PBMCs, or DNA extracted from either of those sample types. The immunoSEQ Assay, a bias-controlled multiplex PCR, was used to amplify TCRbeta CDR3 regions from genomic DNA. As for how the authors treated the data: The number of nucleated cells in each sample was estimated from the amplification of reference gene primers within the assay. To quantify the absolute abundance of each unique TCRbeta CDR3 rearrangement, sequence reads were collapsed and filtered. Productive Simpson clonality was computed per sample as the square root of Simpson's diversity index over productive rearrangements. Drawn from immuneACCESS, this table holds only the in-frame rearrangements with V and J called that TCRdb kept. Clones are partly lost; checked studies trace under half to an unresolved V gene and leave the rest unexplained. V, J and clone size were drawn from that table, and D and trimming were deduced from the DNA. The table for this sample lists about 150,000 clones; 70% to 90% of them were counted only once. Of the sample, over 0.55% is held by the ten largest clones.

CDR1 MDHEN and CDR2 SYDVKM were looked up in the germline V gene. CDR3 length: 12 amino acids, cysteine to phenylalanine. The read is trimmed to its CDR3 DNA, 36 bases read in frame from base 1. Trimming takes 8 bases from V and 4 bases from J, and the germline ends sit 9 bases apart. Regarding this clone: What this receptor recognizes is not known. No much larger clone is present one base from it, and per-base qualities are unavailable.

Rearrangement joined TRBV28 to TRBJ1-5; TRBD1 is a weak D gene call, 5 bases matching. Sequences were obtained from peripheral blood. The TCR was taken from a man aged 55-75 years with COVID-19, enrolled during active disease. The CDR3 protein is CASRQRNQPQHF. The nucleotides read TGTGCCAGCCGACAGCGAAATCAGCCCCAGCATTTT.